This T cell receptor (beta chain) comes out of a study of neurological immune-mediated disorders. The study's findings and limits: TCR clonal expansion peaked in HTLV-1-associated myelopathy patients and was lowest in multiple sclerosis patients. No sharing of CDR3 amino acid sequences was observed among expanded clones across subjects, suggesting private repertoires in all groups.

Using its own MiXCR run on the 5' RACE reads, TCRdb lists one record per CDR3 protein. This table has approximately 82,000 distinct CDR3 sequences, 13% to 15% appearing once. Individuals who volunteered at a blood bank located in Maryland, USA, made up the group of healthy controls. This clonotype was detected ten times or more. Its specificity is unknown. Germline V gene data show CDR1 as MDHEN and CDR2 as SYDVKM. Trimming left V 5 bases short and J 4 bases short, with 20 bases between. The CDR3 is 16 amino acids. The V call is TRBV28, the J call TRBJ1-1; weak D call: TRBD1 (5 bases). Sequencing was carried out using PBMCs. This clonotype was obtained from a woman aged 50 to 60 in good health. DNA of the CDR3: TGTGCCAGCAGTCCGCCGCTAACCGGGACTCTCACTGAAGCTTTCTTT. Translating it yields CASSPPLTGTLTEAFF.